This entry lists 11 T cell receptor beta chains sequenced from one sample in a study of molecular identifiers for immune sequencing clone quantification (dated by TCRdb to the late 2010s). The library was built by means of PCR. Data came from an Illumina HiSeq 4000. TCRdb cleaned the public reads at Q25 with fastp, built clones with MiXCR and kept in-frame beta chains. Each CDR3 protein gets just one entry, which takes the most common genes and DNA from the rows behind it. The sample records 85,000 to 100,000 distinct CDR3 sequences, around 20% of which are singletons. The ten largest clones represent around 1.1% of the sample. Sample: naive CD8+ T cells from blood, with Jurkat cell RNA spiked in. The cell subset or site label of this sample denotes: FACS-sorted CD8+CD4-CCR7+CD45RA+ naive T cells. These receptors were taken from a human donor in good health. Some libraries in this study had Jurkat cell RNA spiked in.

V usage is TRBV18 and J usage is TRBJ2-4, with D uncertain. Trimming pared 6 bases from V and 12 bases from J, leaving 18 bases between. The CDR3 runs 13 residues. Germline lookup yields CDR1 KGHSH and CDR2 LQKENI. The CDR3 is CASSPYQGDTQYF. CDR3 DNA sequence: TGTGCCAGCTCGCCCTACCAAGGAGACACTCAGTACTTC. The variable domain in full, completed from reference TRBV18 and TRBJ2-4, reads NAGVMQNPRHLVRRRGQEARLRCSPMKGHSHVYWYRQLPEEGLKFMVYLQKENIIDESGMPKERFSAEFPKEGPSILRIQQVVRGDSAAYFCASSPYQGDTQYFGAGTRLSVL.

This clonotype was counted many times. This sequence joins TRBV29-1 and TRBJ2-3, with 8 bases aligning to TRBD1. Unmatched junction bases numbered 9, after V lost 2 bases and J lost 5 bases. The germline V gene encodes CDR1 SQVTM and CDR2 ANQGSEA. This CDR3 contains 15 residues. DNA for the CDR3: TGCAGCGTTGAATTAGGGCAGGGGGCTAGAGATACGCAGTATTTT. Its translation: CSVELGQGARDTQYF.

Regarding this clonotype: A read error is possible here, since a much larger clone lies one base away. The chain combines TRBV29-1 with TRBJ2-2; weak D call: TRBD1 (5 bases). V gave up 7 bases and J gave up 3 bases, with 12 bases separating them. This CDR3 is built from 13 residues. CDR1 and CDR2 (germline): SQVTM, ANQGSEA. CDR3 DNA: TGCAGCGCCACGACAGAGCACACCGGGGAGCTGTTTTTT. It translates to CSATTEHTGELFF.

This chain connects TRBV19 to TRBJ1-2; no definite D call. Per germline, CDR1 LNHDA and CDR2 SQIVND (reference sequence). V gave up 3 bases and J gave up 6 bases, with 17 bases separating them. The CDR3 covers 15 residues. DNA of the CDR3: TGTGCCAGTAGTATTGCGGCGCTCCTTCCCCATGGCTACACCTTC. Translating gives CASSIAALLPHGYTF.

In the case of this clonotype: This may come from a read error, since a much larger clone is one base off. This chain links TRBV20-1 with TRBJ2-7, with D perhaps matching TRBD2 (6 bases). Looked up from germline, CDR1 is DFQATT and CDR2 is SNEGSKA (reference sequence). The length of the CDR3 is 12 residues. Deletions cut 3 bases from V and 5 bases from J, with 11 bases between. CDR3 sequence: CSARELAHEQYF. For the CDR3, the DNA is TGCAGTGCTAGGGAACTAGCCCACGAGCAGTACTTC.

For this clonotype: This may arise from a read error, as a much more abundant clone is one base away. The V call is TRBV28, the J call TRBJ2-5, with 9 bases identical to TRBD2. In germline, CDR1 is MDHEN, CDR2 SYDVKM. This CDR3 has 15 residues. CDR3 sequence reads: CVSSLRLADQETQYF. CDR3 DNA: TGTGTCAGCAGTTTAAGACTAGCGGACCAAGAGACCCAGTACTTC.

In this sample, this clonotype turned up many times. The CDR3 DNA sequence: TGTGCCAGCAACGGGGGAGGGGTGAGCACAGATACGCAGTATTTT. Amino acid sequence: CASNGGGVSTDTQYF. This chain joins TRBV28 and TRBJ2-3; 7 bases line up with TRBD2. Unmatched junction bases numbered 7, after V lost 7 bases and J lost 0 bases. This CDR3 contains 15 residues. Germline lookup yields CDR1 MDHEN and CDR2 SYDVKM. The entire variable domain, with the rest obtained from reference TRBV28 and TRBJ2-3, is as follows: DVKVTQSSRYLVKRTGEKVFLECVQDMDHENMFWYRQDPGLGLRLIYFSYDVKMKEKGDIPEGYSVSREKKERFSLILESASTNQTSMYLCASNGGGVSTDTQYFGPGTRLTVL.

This clonotype was picked up a small number of times. This chain connects TRBV6-5 to TRBJ1-6; D possibly corresponds to TRBD1 (6 bases). Germline CDR1 is MNHEY and CDR2 is SVGAGI. The ends were cut back, 5 bases at V and 7 bases at J, with 12 bases in the middle. This CDR3 region has 14 residues. The CDR3 region has the DNA TGTGCCAGCAGTATACAGGGTTTAAATTCACCCCTCCACTTT. The encoded protein is CASSIQGLNSPLHF.

The chain joins TRBV12-3 or TRBV12-4 to TRBJ1-5; D is undetermined. The CDR3 spans 13 residues. Trimming removed 1 base at V and 5 bases at J, with 6 bases between. The CDR3 DNA sequence: TGTGCCAGCAGTTTAGGAGGTGATCAGCCCCAGCATTTT. Amino acid sequence: CASSLGGDQPQHF.

V usage is TRBV12-3 or TRBV12-4 and J usage is TRBJ2-7; TRBD1 is a possible D gene (6 bases). With 5 bases removed from V and 1 base from J, the gap between germline ends came to 9 bases. This CDR3 has 13 amino acids. The CDR3 bases are TGTGCCAGCAGTAATGGACAGTCCTACGAGCAGTACTTC. Residues: CASSNGQSYEQYF.

This clonotype was seen ten or more times. This sequence joins TRBV3-1 and TRBJ2-5; 7 positions agree with TRBD2. Germline V gene data show CDR1 as LGHDT and CDR2 as YNNKEL (reference sequence). The CDR3 is made up of 19 amino acids. J gave up 2 bases and V 4 bases, and 19 bases lay outside the gene matches. The DNA for the CDR3 is TGTGCCAGCAGCCCCTCCAGGACTAGGGTGGCCACATCGCAAGAGACCCAGTACTTC. This encodes CASSPSRTRVATSQETQYF.